One sample yielded the 24 T cell receptor beta chains listed below, sequenced in a study of T cells in localized non-small cell lung cancer. The repertoire was sequenced with immunoSEQ multiplex PCR; TCRdb's copy has only in-frame clones and lacks some. The data show roughly 36,000 clones, 79% seen once. This sample comprised PBMCs, obtained before any cancer treatment. The receptors were gathered from a woman aged 40 to 75 with stage II squamous cell lung carcinoma.

A single count supports this clone. V and J are TRBV21-1 and TRBJ2-1; the D call of TRBD1 is as the table states it, not checked on the DNA. TRBV21-1 is marked as a pseudogene. The CDR3 length is 15 residues. For the CDR3, the DNA is TGTGCCAGCAGCACCGGGACAGGGGAAAGGGATGAGCAGTTCTTC. It specifies CASSTGTGERDEQFF.

V gene TRBV18 combines with J gene TRBJ2-6; TRBD1 might be the D (5 bases). Trimming took off 3 bases at V and 1 base at J, with 16 bases between the two ends. This CDR3 is built from 18 residues. Germline loops: CDR1 KGHSH, CDR2 LQKENI. CDR3: CASSPQRGLGSGANVLTF. The CDR3 bases are TGTGCCAGCTCACCGCAAAGGGGCTTAGGTTCTGGGGCCAACGTCCTGACTTTC. Supplemented by reference TRBV18 and TRBJ2-6, the full variable domain reads NAGVMQNPRHLVRRRGQEARLRCSPMKGHSHVYWYRQLPEEGLKFMVYLQKENIIDESGMPKERFSAEFPKEGPSILRIQQVVRGDSAAYFCASSPQRGLGSGANVLTFGAGSRLTVL.

This clone came up a few times. The chain has TRBV14 and TRBJ2-1; unclear D gene. Germline V CDR1 and CDR2: SGHDN, FVKESK. Deletions cut 2 bases from V and 5 bases from J, with 25 bases between. The CDR3 is 19 residues long. In nucleotides, the CDR3 is TGTGCCAGCAGCCAAAGAAACCTCGGGCCCCTCATTCGAGACAATGAGCAGTTCTTC. Translated: CASSQRNLGPLIRDNEQFF.

This clone came up a few times. The genes are TRBV6-1 and TRBJ2-5; D is ambiguous. Trimming removed 2 bases from V and 2 bases from J, with 0 bases in between. The V gene's germline CDR1 is MNHNS and CDR2 SASEGT. CDR3 length: 11 residues. CDR3 in DNA: TGTGCCAGCAGTGAACAAGAGACCCAGTACTTC. This translates into CASSEQETQYF.

The chain has TRBV7-9 and TRBJ1-3; D is undetermined. V lost 5 bases and J lost 2, with 7 bases in between. CDR1 and CDR2 (germline): SEHNR, FQNEAQ (reference sequence). This CDR3 contains 13 residues. This chain's CDR3 is CASSLGAGNTIYF. The CDR3 nucleotides read TGTGCCAGCAGCCTCGGGGCTGGAAACACCATATATTTT.

This clone has at least ten counts. This rearrangement joins TRBV11-2 to TRBJ1-4; D not resolved. Germline V CDR1 and CDR2: SGHAT, FQNNGV. The CDR3 has 18 amino acids. V dropped 5 bases and J dropped 4 bases, with 23 bases sitting between them. CDR3 in amino acids: CASSPSVLGQSFNEKLFF. CDR3 in DNA: TGTGCCAGCAGCCCCAGTGTGTTGGGCCAGAGTTTTAATGAAAAACTGTTTTTT. Combining the CDR3 with reference TRBV11-2 and TRBJ1-4 gives the whole variable domain EAGVAQSPRYKIIEKRQSVAFWCNPISGHATLYWYQQILGQGPKLLIQFQNNGVVDDSQLPKDRFSAERLKGVDSTLKIQPAKLEDSAVYLCASSPSVLGQSFNEKLFFGSGTQLSVL.

This chain connects TRBV28 to TRBJ2-7; a possible D gene is TRBD2 (6 bases). The germline V and J ends were trimmed by 3 bases and 2 bases, with 8 bases remaining between them. Germline V lookup: CDR1 MDHEN, CDR2 SYDVKM. The CDR3 length is 13 residues. As DNA, the CDR3 is TGTGCCAGCAGTTTTGGGGGGACCTACGAGCAGTACTTC. Amino acid sequence: CASSFGGTYEQYF. The full variable domain, with the rest looked up from reference TRBV28 and TRBJ2-7, is DVKVTQSSRYLVKRTGEKVFLECVQDMDHENMFWYRQDPGLGLRLIYFSYDVKMKEKGDIPEGYSVSREKKERFSLILESASTNQTSMYLCASSFGGTYEQYFGPGTRLTVT.

This clone was observed once. The chain has TRBV2 and TRBJ1-1; no reliable D call. CDR3 length equals 14 residues. The ends were cut back, 7 bases at V and 0 bases at J, with 12 bases in the middle. CDR1 SNHLY and CDR2 FYNNEI come from the germline V gene. The CDR3 DNA follows: TGTGCCAGCACTGAGGGATTCATGAACACTGAAGCTTTCTTT. It is translated as CASTEGFMNTEAFF.

This clone was found a few times. The chain couples TRBV9 to TRBJ2-5; D possibly matches TRBD1 or TRBD2 (5 bases each). Germline lookup yields CDR1 SGDLS and CDR2 YYNGEE. The CDR3 runs to 15 residues. The V end was cut by 1 base, the J end by 3 bases, with 13 bases between. The CDR3 region has the DNA TGTGCCAGCAGCGTATGGGGTCTGGGGGAAGAGACCCAGTACTTC. As protein: CASSVWGLGEETQYF.

The chain joins TRBV5-4 to TRBJ2-7, with D perhaps given as TRBD1 or TRBD2 (5 bases each). Germline V gives CDR1 SGHNT, CDR2 YYREEE (reference sequence). Trimming removed 5 bases from V and 7 bases from J, with 22 bases in between. This CDR3 has 15 amino acids. CDR3 sequence (DNA): TGTGCCAGCAGTAGCCCTGGGACCGCCACGGGGGAGCAGTACTTC. Translating it yields CASSSPGTATGEQYF.

This clone was seen a single time. V usage is TRBV28 and J usage is TRBJ2-5; D could derive from TRBD1 or TRBD2 (6 bases each). Germline assignment: CDR1 MDHEN and CDR2 SYDVKM. The CDR3 is 19 residues long. Trimming cost V 2 bases and J 7 bases, with 29 bases left between them. DNA of the CDR3: TGTGCCAGCAGTTTAACCGGGGGCCTGGGACTTGAAGGGGCCGGGACCCAGTACTTC. This gives the protein CASSLTGGLGLEGAGTQYF.

This rearrangement joins TRBV6-5 to TRBJ1-5; no clear D. The V and J ends lost 5 bases and 4 bases respectively, with 12 bases between them. Germline CDR1 is MNHEY and CDR2 is SVGAGI. This CDR3 is 14 amino acids long. In DNA form, the CDR3 reads TGTGCCAGCAGTCAACAAGGTGGAAATCAGCCCCAGCATTTT. It translates to CASSQQGGNQPQHF.

This rearrangement joins TRBV28 to TRBJ2-1, with D uncertain. This CDR3 has 12 residues. Per the germline V gene, CDR1 is MDHEN and CDR2 is SYDVKM. Trimming removed 6 bases from V and 9 bases from J, with 12 bases in between. This chain's CDR3 is CASRTPASEQFF. For the CDR3, the DNA is TGTGCCAGCAGGACTCCCGCAAGTGAGCAGTTCTTC.

The V and J genes are TRBV7-2 and TRBJ2-7; D remains unclear. Deletions cut 2 bases from V and 3 bases from J, with 11 bases between. Germline values: CDR1 SGHTA, CDR2 FQGNSA. This CDR3 has 14 residues. Written as DNA, the CDR3 is TGTGCCAGCAGCTTAATCCATATCGACTACGAGCAGTACTTC. As protein: CASSLIHIDYEQYF.

The CDR3 here is CASRREGYNEQFF. The CDR3 bases are TGTGCCAGCCGGCGGGAGGGCTACAATGAGCAGTTCTTC. The chain employs TRBV6-6 and TRBJ2-1; 9 nucleotides match TRBD2. The CDR3 is 13 residues long. Germline V CDR1 and CDR2: MNHNY, SVGAGI (reference sequence). V lost 8 bases to trimming and J lost 3 bases; unmatched junction nucleotides: 2.

This clone was counted at least ten times. V is TRBV7-6 and J is TRBJ1-6; D gene ambiguous. CDR1 and CDR2 (germline): SGHVS, FNYEAQ. V was cut by 5 bases and J by 7 bases, with 6 bases left in between. There are 12 residues in the CDR3. Written as DNA, the CDR3 is TGTGCCAGCAGCCTATCAAATTCACCCCTCCACTTT. Translated, it gives CASSLSNSPLHF.

The rearrangement joins TRBV20-1 to TRBJ2-5, with D maybe TRBD1 (6 bases). Germline V CDR1 and CDR2: DFQATT, SNEGSKA (reference sequence). The CDR3 is 11 amino acids. Trimming pared 6 bases from V and 9 bases from J, leaving 14 bases between. CDR3 region: CSAQTPGAQYF. Written as DNA, the CDR3 is TGCAGTGCCCAAACCCCAGGGGCCCAGTACTTC.

This rearrangement joins TRBV6-1 to TRBJ1-5, with D unresolved. CDR3 size: 14 residues. Per germline, CDR1 MNHNS and CDR2 SASEGT. Trimming pared 7 bases from V and 1 base from J, leaving 11 bases between. In nucleotides, the CDR3 is TGTGCCAGCATCGCTGACACAAGCAATCAGCCCCAGCATTTT. This encodes CASIADTSNQPQHF.

This rearrangement joins TRBV4-1 to TRBJ2-7; D possibly matches TRBD1 or TRBD2 (5 bases each). Germline loops: CDR1 MGHRA, CDR2 YSYEKL. V shed 0 bases and J shed 2 bases, with 20 bases lying between them. The CDR3 spans 18 residues. The CDR3 DNA follows: TGCGCCAGCAGCCAAGATATCAATGGGGCAGGGCGGGCCTACGAGCAGTACGTC. Encoded protein: CASSQDINGAGRAYEQYV.

This chain links TRBV11-2 with TRBJ2-1; D uncertain. In germline, CDR1 is SGHAT, CDR2 FQNNGV. The CDR3 extends over 14 amino acids. Trimming took off 6 bases at V and 7 bases at J, with 16 bases between the two ends. The CDR3 reads CASRDPSFGNEQFF. CDR3 nucleotide sequence: TGTGCCAGCAGGGACCCAAGCTTCGGAAATGAGCAGTTCTTC.

The CDR3 DNA sequence: TGTGCCACCCAGGGGGCCCATAATTCACCCCTCCACTTT. This encodes CATQGAHNSPLHF. V and J are TRBV28 and TRBJ1-6; 8 bases map to TRBD1. The V gene end was trimmed by 10 bases and the J gene end by 5 bases; junction bases not matched to a gene: 4. This CDR3 contains 13 residues. The germline gives CDR1 MDHEN, CDR2 SYDVKM.

The V call is TRBV2, the J call TRBJ1-5; TRBD1 matches at 7 bases. Trimming at V came to 7 bases and at J to 4 bases, leaving 7 bases not matched to a gene. Germline CDR1 reads SNHLY; CDR2 reads FYNNEI. The CDR3 runs 14 residues. Here the CDR3 reads CASTWTGGNQPQHF. The DNA of the CDR3 is TGTGCCAGCACTTGGACAGGCGGAAATCAGCCCCAGCATTTT.

The chain is built from TRBV5-4 and TRBJ2-7; possible D gene TRBD2, 6 bases. The length of the CDR3 is 16 residues. Germline V CDR1 and CDR2: SGHNT, YYREEE (reference sequence). V gave up 0 bases and J gave up 3 bases, with 16 bases separating them. The CDR3 is CASSLDERAVLYEQYF. The CDR3 DNA is TGTGCCAGCAGCTTGGATGAGCGGGCGGTTCTCTACGAGCAGTACTTC.

The chain links TRBV7-3 to TRBJ1-5; D might be TRBD1 (5 bases). The V end was cut by 2 bases, the J end by 2 bases, with 16 bases between. Germline values: CDR1 SGHTA, CDR2 FQGTGA. The length of the CDR3 is 17 residues. CDR3 bases: TGTGCCAGCAGCTTATCCCCCCCCGGGGCCGGCAATCAGCCCCAGCATTTT. It yields the protein CASSLSPPGAGNQPQHF.